The 22 T cell receptor beta chains in this list originate from one sample, sequenced in a study of shared clonotypes between healthy human individuals. The protocol was immunoSEQ multiplex PCR, while the TCRdb copy is restricted to in-frame clones and leaves out a portion. The sample yields fewer than 550,000 clones, almost 80% seen once. The sample taken for sequencing was PBMCs. Source of these receptors: a woman in her thirties or forties in good health. Some clones in this sample may be carry-over from other donors' samples.

This clone has a single count. This rearrangement joins TRBV15 to TRBJ2-1, with TRBD2 as a possible D gene (5 bases). Germline V lookup: CDR1 LNHNV, CDR2 YYDKDF (reference sequence). V lost 0 bases and J 0 bases, leaving 9 bases between the germline ends. The CDR3 extends over 16 amino acids. The CDR3 nucleotides read TGTGCCACCAGCAGAGAGGCGGGCTTCTCCTACAATGAGCAGTTCTTC. Amino acids: CATSREAGFSYNEQFF.

This chain uses TRBV28 with TRBJ2-3; D gene unclear. This CDR3 spans 12 amino acids. Per the germline V gene, CDR1 is MDHEN and CDR2 is SYDVKM. Trimming left V 2 bases short and J 8 bases short, with 8 bases between. The CDR3 here is CASSLGVGTQYF. CDR3 nucleotides: TGTGCCAGCAGTTTAGGGGTTGGTACGCAGTATTTT.

V usage is TRBV6-6 and J usage is TRBJ1-3, with unresolved D. Looked up from germline, CDR1 is MNHNY and CDR2 is SVGAGI (reference sequence). The CDR3 is 15 residues long. Between the trimmed V and J ends, which lost 5 bases and 0 bases, there was a span of 11 bases. In DNA form, the CDR3 reads TGTGCCAGCAGTCAAACTAGGTACTCTGGAAACACCATATATTTT. Protein product: CASSQTRYSGNTIYF.

V usage is TRBV7-6 and J usage is TRBJ2-1, with 9 positions matching TRBD2. The germline gives CDR1 SGHVS, CDR2 FNYEAQ. This CDR3 region has 16 residues. Losses at the gene ends were 1 base for V and 4 bases for J; bases not matched to a gene: 5. The chain's CDR3 is CASSLDSRGGYNEQFF. The CDR3 nucleotides read TGTGCCAGCAGCTTAGATTCGCGGGGGGGTTACAATGAGCAGTTCTTC. The complete variable domain, with remaining parts taken from reference TRBV7-6 and TRBJ2-1, reads GAGVSQSPRYKVTKRGQDVALRCDPISGHVSLYWYRQALGQGPEFLTYFNYEAQQDKSGLPNDRFSAERPEGSISTLTIQRTEQRDSAMYRCASSLDSRGGYNEQFFGPGTRLTVL.

This rearrangement joins TRBV7-9 to TRBJ2-7; D is uncertain. With 5 bases removed from V and 6 bases from J, the gap between germline ends came to 8 bases. The V gene's germline CDR1 is SEHNR and CDR2 FQNEAQ (reference sequence). The CDR3 loop spans 11 amino acids. In DNA form, the CDR3 reads TGTGCCAGCAGCCTCTGGGGCGAGCAGTACTTC. It translates to CASSLWGEQYF.

V is TRBV28 and J is TRBJ1-5; tentative D call: TRBD1 (5 bases). CDR3 length: 14 residues. Germline V gene lookup returns CDR1 MDHEN and CDR2 SYDVKM. The V end lost 3 bases, the J end lost 8 bases, and 14 bases lay between the germline ends. The CDR3 reads CASSLGQAREPQHF. CDR3 coding DNA: TGTGCCAGCAGTTTGGGGCAGGCGAGGGAGCCCCAGCATTTT.

This clone was counted ten times or more. J is TRBJ1-4 and V is TRBV19, with D possibly matching TRBD1 (6 bases). Germline values: CDR1 LNHDA, CDR2 SQIVND (reference sequence). V lost 9 bases and J 4 bases, leaving 12 bases between the germline ends. The CDR3 contains 13 residues. This CDR3 is CASSDRFNEKLFF. The CDR3 nucleotides are TGTGCCAGCTCGGACAGATTTAATGAAAAACTGTTTTTT. Supplemented by reference TRBV19 and TRBJ1-4, the full variable domain reads DGGITQSPKYLFRKEGQNVTLSCEQNLNHDAMYWYRQDPGQGLRLIYYSQIVNDFQKGDIAEGYSVSREKKESFPLTVTSAQKNPTAFYLCASSDRFNEKLFFGSGTQLSVL.

This clone was seen a few times. V gene TRBV18 combines with J gene TRBJ2-2; D is unclear. This CDR3 has 14 residues. The germline V gene has CDR1 KGHSH and CDR2 LQKENI. Trimming removed 3 bases at V and 0 bases at J, with 5 bases between. CDR3 nucleotides: TGTGCCAGCTCACCTCAGGCGAACACCGGGGAGCTGTTTTTT. Protein product: CASSPQANTGELFF.

The chain employs TRBV4-1 and TRBJ1-2, with no clear D. The CDR3 runs to 14 residues. V lost 1 base and J 2 bases, leaving 8 bases between the germline ends. Germline values: CDR1 MGHRA, CDR2 YSYEKL. CDR3 sequence (DNA): TGCGCCAGCAGCCAAGGGGCAGCCAACTATGGCTACACCTTC. Protein sequence: CASSQGAANYGYTF.

V usage is TRBV7-8 and J usage is TRBJ1-4; D is undetermined. The V end lost 1 base, the J end lost 7 bases, and 4 bases lay between the germline ends. Looked up from germline, CDR1 is SGHVS and CDR2 is FQNEAQ. The CDR3 totals 12 residues. The CDR3 nucleotides read TGTGCCAGCAGCTTAGGGACTGAAAAACTGTTTTTT. This encodes CASSLGTEKLFF.

This chain connects TRBV30 to TRBJ1-2; 9 bases line up with TRBD1. The CDR3 is 14 residues long. Per the germline V gene, CDR1 is GTSNPN and CDR2 is SVGIG (reference sequence). J gave up 2 bases and V 0 bases, and 1 base lay outside the gene matches. This chain's CDR3 is CAWSVGTGNYGYTF. Written as DNA, the CDR3 is TGTGCCTGGAGTGTAGGGACAGGGAACTATGGCTACACCTTC.

The CDR3 sequence: CASSAKVPYEQYF. In nucleotides, the CDR3 is TGCGCCAGCAGCGCAAAGGTCCCCTACGAGCAGTACTTC. This sequence joins TRBV5-1 and TRBJ2-7; D uncertain. The CDR3 has 13 residues. Per germline, CDR1 SGHRS and CDR2 YFSETQ. Trimming removed 4 bases from V and 2 bases from J, with 10 bases in between.

This clone appeared many times. The genes are TRBV7-2 and TRBJ2-2, with TRBD1 identical over 8 bases. The CDR3 covers 15 residues. Losses at the gene ends were 3 bases for V and 5 bases for J; bases not matched to a gene: 5. Per germline, CDR1 SGHTA and CDR2 FQGNSA. The CDR3 sequence: CASSLQTGGTGELFF. The DNA for the CDR3 is TGTGCCAGCAGCTTGCAAACAGGGGGGACCGGGGAGCTGTTTTTT.

The V and J genes are TRBV5-6 and TRBJ2-3, with a possible D match to TRBD2 (6 bases). Germline CDR1 and CDR2: SGHDT and YYEEEE. V shed 4 bases and J shed 7 bases, with 19 bases lying between them. The length of the CDR3 is 15 residues. Here the CDR3 reads CASSLITLRGNTQYF. In DNA, the CDR3 is TGTGCCAGCAGCCTTATTACCCTCCGCGGGAATACGCAGTATTTT.

This sequence joins TRBV28 and TRBJ1-2; D unclear. The V gene's germline CDR1 is MDHEN and CDR2 SYDVKM. V dropped 1 base and J dropped 4 bases, with 13 bases sitting between them. The CDR3 is 15 residues long. The CDR3 DNA follows: TGTGCCAGCAGTTTATCCTTCTGGGGAGTCTATGGCTACACCTTC. Amino acid sequence: CASSLSFWGVYGYTF.

A word on this clone: Given a far larger clone just one base away, this is likely a sequencing read error. This chain connects TRBV7-9 to TRBJ1-2, with D tentatively TRBD1 (6 bases). This CDR3 is built from 14 residues. Germline V gene sequence: CDR1 SEHNR, CDR2 FQNEAQ (reference sequence). The CDR3 region is CDSSLATGYYGYTF. Written as DNA, the CDR3 is TGTGACAGCAGCTTAGCTACAGGGTACTATGGCTACACCTTC.

This clone was counted a few times. The DNA of the CDR3 is TGCGCCAGCAGTCAATGCTTGAGCCAATGCGGGGCAGGGGAGACCCAGTACTTC. Amino acids: CASSQCLSQCGAGETQYF. This chain connects TRBV23-1 to TRBJ2-5; D may be TRBD2 (6 bases). TRBV23-1 is flagged as an ORF with uncertain function. V lost 1 base and J lost 5, with 23 bases in between. The CDR3 contains 18 residues.

The chain is built from TRBV2 and TRBJ2-5; D gene uncertain. Germline lookup yields CDR1 SNHLY and CDR2 FYNNEI. CDR3 size: 15 residues. V gave up 0 bases and J gave up 5 bases, with 13 bases separating them. CDR3 protein: CASSEAGPALETQYF. The CDR3 DNA reads TGTGCCAGCAGTGAAGCAGGCCCGGCGTTGGAGACCCAGTACTTC. The variable domain in full, completed from reference TRBV2 and TRBJ2-5, reads EPEVTQTPSHQVTQMGQEVILRCVPISNHLYFYWYRQILGQKVEFLVSFYNNEISEKSEIFDDQFSVERPDGSNFTLKIRSTKLEDSAMYFCASSEAGPALETQYFGPGTRLLVL.

The V gene is TRBV19, the J gene TRBJ2-4; perhaps D is TRBD1 or TRBD2 (5 bases each). The germline gives CDR1 LNHDA, CDR2 SQIVND (reference sequence). The V gene lost 6 bases and the J gene lost 0 bases, with 9 bases spanning the gap. CDR3 length equals 14 residues. The CDR3 DNA sequence: TGTGCCAGTAGGGGGGTTTCAGCCAAAAACATTCAGTACTTC. It codes for CASRGVSAKNIQYF.

The chain has TRBV7-9 and TRBJ2-1; D might be TRBD2 (5 bases). Germline-derived CDR1 and CDR2 are SEHNR and FQNEAQ (reference sequence). The CDR3 is 12 residues long. Trimming removed 2 bases at V and 10 bases at J, with 9 bases between. CDR3 sequence reads: CASSLSAVEQFF. As DNA, the CDR3 is TGTGCCAGCAGCTTATCAGCGGTCGAGCAGTTCTTC. The full variable domain, in which reference TRBV7-9 and TRBJ2-1 provide the parts outside the CDR3, is DTGVSQNPRHKITKRGQNVTFRCDPISEHNRLYWYRQTLGQGPEFLTYFQNEAQLEKSRLLSDRFSAERPKGSFSTLEIQRTEQGDSAMYLCASSLSAVEQFFGPGTRLTVL.

The table lists this clone with a few counts. This same CDR3 is encoded by further DNA sequences in the sample. The chain links TRBV28 to TRBJ2-7; the D gene is possibly TRBD1 (6 bases). The germline gives CDR1 MDHEN, CDR2 SYDVKM. With 2 bases removed from V and 4 bases from J, the gap between germline ends came to 6 bases. This CDR3 spans 12 amino acids. CDR3 DNA sequence: TGTGCCAGCAGTTTAGGACAGTACGAGCAGTACTTC. Its protein is CASSLGQYEQYF.

J is TRBJ2-7 and V is TRBV27, with D possibly matching TRBD1 (6 bases). Trimming shortened V by 2 bases and J by 4 bases, and 9 bases separated the two germline ends. This CDR3 is built from 13 residues. Germline V gene data show CDR1 as MNHEY and CDR2 as SMNVEV (reference sequence). The DNA of the CDR3 is TGTGCCAGCAGTTTAAGGCAGGGGTACGAGCAGTACTTC. Its protein is CASSLRQGYEQYF.